Here is one T cell receptor beta chain with its context. The target antigen is unknown. Only in-frame clones appear in the TCRdb table, and some are missing; sequencing was by immunoSEQ multiplex PCR. The data contain 700 or so clones, 73% of them seen just once; the ten biggest clones take up approximately 16%. The sample originates from a study of primary melanoma T cells and metastatic recurrence. Study as a whole: These T2 to T4 primary melanomas had thickness greater than 1 mm.

Overall study results and limits: Suggested, not shown: primary melanomas can contain effective antitumor T cells. Reportedly, T-cell fraction predicted progression-free survival beyond thickness, ulceration, mitoses, age.

Germline V gene lookup returns CDR1 ENHRY and CDR2 SYGVKD. The V and J ends lost 8 bases and 2 bases respectively, with 15 bases between them. CDR3 length: 14 amino acids. Patients with resected primary melanoma were considered at risk of metastatic recurrence. The sample consisted of melanoma tumor tissue. The receptor was derived from a human donor with melanoma. The chain uses TRBV10-3 and TRBJ1-1, with TRBD1 as a possible D gene (5 bases). In DNA form, the CDR3 reads TGTGCCATCGGGGGTAAAGGAATAAACACTGAAGCTTTCTTT. Translated: CAIGGKGINTEAFF.